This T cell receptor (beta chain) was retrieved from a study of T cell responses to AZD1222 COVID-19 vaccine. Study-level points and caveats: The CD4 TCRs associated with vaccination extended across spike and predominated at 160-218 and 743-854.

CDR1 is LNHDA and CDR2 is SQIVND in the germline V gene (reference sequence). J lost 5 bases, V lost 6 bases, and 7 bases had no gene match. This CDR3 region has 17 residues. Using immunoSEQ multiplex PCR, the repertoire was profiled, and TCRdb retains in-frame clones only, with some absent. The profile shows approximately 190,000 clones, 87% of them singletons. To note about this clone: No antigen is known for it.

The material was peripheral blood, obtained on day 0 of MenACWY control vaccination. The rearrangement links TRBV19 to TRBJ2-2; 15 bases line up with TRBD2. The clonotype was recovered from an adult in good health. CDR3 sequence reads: CASSLSGTSGRTGELFF. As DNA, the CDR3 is TGTGCCAGTAGCCTATCCGGGACTAGCGGGAGGACCGGGGAGCTGTTTTTT.